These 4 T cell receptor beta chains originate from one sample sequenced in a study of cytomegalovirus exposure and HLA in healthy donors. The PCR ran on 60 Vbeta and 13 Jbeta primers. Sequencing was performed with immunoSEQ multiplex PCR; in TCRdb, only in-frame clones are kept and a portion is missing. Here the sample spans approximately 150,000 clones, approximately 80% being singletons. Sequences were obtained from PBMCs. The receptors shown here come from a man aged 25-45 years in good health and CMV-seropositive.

CDR3 in DNA: TGTGCCAGCAGCCAACAGGGAAATCAGCCCCAGCATTTT. This sequence encodes CASSQQGNQPQHF. The chain recombines TRBV27 with TRBJ1-5; D possibly corresponds to TRBD1 (6 bases). The ends were cut back, 6 bases at V and 4 bases at J, with 10 bases in the middle. CDR1 and CDR2 from the germline V gene are MNHEY and SMNVEV (reference sequence). The CDR3 covers 13 residues.

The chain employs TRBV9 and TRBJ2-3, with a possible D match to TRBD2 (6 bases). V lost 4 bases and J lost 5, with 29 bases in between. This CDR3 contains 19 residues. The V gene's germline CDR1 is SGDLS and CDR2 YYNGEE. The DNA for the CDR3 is TGTGCCAGCAGCTTCGCACCCCCTGGGACTTCCTATCAGGGAGATACGCAGTATTTT. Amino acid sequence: CASSFAPPGTSYQGDTQYF. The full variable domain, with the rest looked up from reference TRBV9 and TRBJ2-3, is DSGVTQTPKHLITATGQRVTLRCSPRSGDLSVYWYQQSLDQGLQFLIQYYNGEERAKGNILERFSAQQFPDLHSELNLSSLELGDSALYFCASSFAPPGTSYQGDTQYFGPGTRLTVL.

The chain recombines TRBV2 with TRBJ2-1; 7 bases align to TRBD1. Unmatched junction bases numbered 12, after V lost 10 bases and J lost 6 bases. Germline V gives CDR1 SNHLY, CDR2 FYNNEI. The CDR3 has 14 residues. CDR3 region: CAKKPRDRPNEQFF. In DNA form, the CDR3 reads TGTGCCAAAAAACCCCGGGACAGACCCAATGAGCAGTTCTTC.

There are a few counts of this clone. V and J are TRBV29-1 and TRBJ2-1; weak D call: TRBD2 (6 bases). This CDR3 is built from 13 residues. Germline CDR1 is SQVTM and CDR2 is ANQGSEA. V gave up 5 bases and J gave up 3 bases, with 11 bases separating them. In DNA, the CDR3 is TGCAGCGTTATCGGCGGGAACTACAATGAGCAGTTCTTC. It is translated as CSVIGGNYNEQFF.